A single T cell receptor beta chain is shown here with its context. The germline V and J ends were trimmed by 5 bases and 0 bases, with 16 bases remaining between them. The CDR3 covers 16 residues. The germline gives CDR1 MDHEN, CDR2 SYDVKM. This table comes from immunoSEQ multiplex PCR, and its TCRdb copy is limited to in-frame clones, with some not included. The table records 30,000 to 45,000 clones, roughly 82% of them present only once. The treatment here: preoperative locoregional IRX-2 cytokine immunotherapy. This sample was taken from a study of preoperative IRX-2 immunotherapy in early breast cancer.

The sample in question was lymph node tissue, obtained after IRX-2 immunotherapy. The V and J genes are TRBV28 and TRBJ1-2; possible D gene TRBD1, 6 bases. The clonotype originates from a human donor with breast cancer. The CDR3 is CASSPAGQNTNYGYTF. The CDR3 DNA sequence: TGTGCCAGCAGTCCCGCTGGACAGAACACTAACTATGGCTACACCTTC.